Listed here are 6 T cell receptor beta chains from one sample, sequenced in a study of shared clonotypes between healthy human individuals. The assay was immunoSEQ multiplex PCR, and TCRdb's table has in-frame clones only and misses some. The table has about 2.4 million clones, roughly 93% seen once. The specimen sequenced was naive CD4+ T cells from PBMCs. Subset given: CD45RA+ positively selected. These receptors originate from a man younger than 35 in good health. Some clones in this sample may be carry-over from other donors' samples.

Comments on this clone: This specimen includes other DNA sequences encoding the same CDR3. The chain employs TRBV5-1 and TRBJ2-3; 10 bases map to TRBD2. In germline, CDR1 is SGHRS, CDR2 YFSETQ. Trimming took 0 bases from V and 4 from J; bases not matched to a gene: 5. CDR3 length: 16 residues. The CDR3 DNA sequence: TGCGCCAGCAGCTTGGGCGCTAGCGGGAGCCCAGATACGCAGTATTTT. Residues: CASSLGASGSPDTQYF.

As to this clone: The identical CDR3 is also encoded by other nucleotide sequences in the sample. The chain has TRBV9 and TRBJ1-4; D unclear. Trimming left V 0 bases short and J 1 base short, with 4 bases between. The germline V gene encodes CDR1 SGDLS and CDR2 YYNGEE. This CDR3 has 14 amino acids. CDR3 residues: CASSVGRTNEKLFF. The CDR3 nucleotides read TGTGCCAGCAGCGTAGGGAGAACTAATGAAAAACTGTTTTTT.

The chain joins TRBV25-1 to TRBJ2-7; D possibly corresponds to TRBD1 (6 bases). This CDR3 region has 15 residues. Germline values: CDR1 MGHDK, CDR2 SYGVNS. Deletions cut 10 bases from V and 6 bases from J, with 25 bases between. CDR3 loop: CATFSDRPSSGEQYF. The CDR3 DNA follows: TGTGCCACCTTCTCGGACAGACCCTCTTCGGGCGAGCAGTACTTC.

This chain links TRBV6-4 with TRBJ2-2; D is perhaps TRBD1 (5 bases). The CDR3 is made up of 13 amino acids. V was trimmed by 7 bases and J by 3 bases, leaving 9 bases between them. CDR1 and CDR2 from the germline V gene are MRHNA and SNTAGT. The CDR3 DNA sequence: TGTGCCAGCAACAAAGGGGACACCGGGGAGCTGTTTTTT. Translation: CASNKGDTGELFF.

The V and J genes are TRBV21-1 and TRBJ2-1. TRBV21-1 is flagged as a pseudogene. The CDR3 loop spans 17 amino acids. The CDR3 spells CASSESSDQSSYNEQFF. The CDR3 nucleotides are TGTGCCAGCAGCGAAAGTTCCGACCAAAGCTCCTACAATGAGCAGTTCTTC.

CDR3 DNA: TGTGCCAGCAGCGGGGCGGTCCCTAATGAAAAACTGTTTTTT. This codes for CASSGAVPNEKLFF. The rearrangement links TRBV28 to TRBJ1-4, with D possibly matching TRBD1 (5 bases). CDR3 size: 14 residues. CDR1 and CDR2 (germline): MDHEN, SYDVKM. The V end lost 6 bases, the J end lost 3 bases, and 11 bases lay between the germline ends. Supplemented by reference TRBV28 and TRBJ1-4, the full variable domain reads DVKVTQSSRYLVKRTGEKVFLECVQDMDHENMFWYRQDPGLGLRLIYFSYDVKMKEKGDIPEGYSVSREKKERFSLILESASTNQTSMYLCASSGAVPNEKLFFGSGTQLSVL.